Sequencing of this T cell receptor beta chain was carried out in a study of blood T cell repertoires in COVID-19 (TCRdb year 2020). Describing the broader study: The collaborator samples originated in the United States, Italy and Spain and spanned the acute and convalescent phases of COVID-19. The material from the prospective study consisted of cDNA or gDNA derived from T cells, B-cell-depleted T cells, or PBMCs. Deeply sampled blood TCRbeta repertoires from subjects exposed to, actively infected with, or recovered from COVID-19 were included in the dataset. The repertoires were made available in a free public database intended to serve as a resource for research on the immune response to SARS-CoV-2. The samples were drawn from the first 160 participants of the ongoing ImmuneRACE study and from roughly 1,300 subjects provided by 6 global collaborators. Sample metadata almost always included a de-identified subject ID, COVID-19 status, age in years and sex. HLA class I and class II types, where available, came from metadata supplied by the sample provider rather than from assay-based typing. Paper-wide results and their limitations: Clinical and demographic metadata were provided uncurated, with the amount varying by source and participant.

Notes on this clone: It has no known antigen specificity. No base quality values were provided; no much bigger clone lies one nucleotide off.

The immunoSEQ Assay, a bias-controlled multiplex PCR, was used to amplify TCRbeta CDR3 regions from genomic DNA. The study's own analysis went as follows. Nucleated cell counts per sample were estimated from amplification of reference gene primers within the assay. To quantify the absolute abundance of each unique TCRbeta CDR3 rearrangement, sequence reads were collapsed and filtered. For each sample, productive Simpson clonality was calculated as the square root of Simpson's diversity index over productive rearrangements. Entries here come from immuneACCESS through TCRdb and include only in-frame sequences with V and J called. Some clones fail to appear in such tables; in the studies checked, an unresolved V gene covers under half of the shortfall, and the cause of the remainder is unknown. That table gives V, J and clone size, and the DNA gave D and trimming. Here the sample has about 190,000 clones; 70% to 90% occur a single time. The ten biggest clones cover approximately 1% of the sample.

Each collaborating institution followed its own protocols to collect whole blood in K2EDTA tubes. Collaborator samples were shipped for TCRbeta analysis as frozen whole blood, isolated PBMCs, or DNA extracted from either sample type. The CDR3 contains 16 residues, cysteine and phenylalanine counted. Just CDR3 DNA is preserved here, 48 bases in frame from base 1. The CDR1 and CDR2 encoded by the germline V gene (reference sequence) are LGHDT and YNNKEL. V is cut back by 1 base and J by 6 bases, with 5 bases in the junction unmatched. The sequenced sample consisted of peripheral blood. This chain joins TRBV3-1 (or the pseudogene TRBV3-2) to TRBJ2-1; 11 bases in the middle match TRBD2. The source is a young man with acute or convalescent COVID-19. This receptor carries the CDR3 CASSQGTSGRVNEQFF. The sequenced DNA: TGTGCCAGCAGCCAAGGCACTAGCGGGAGAGTCAATGAGCAGTTCTTC.